This T cell receptor (beta chain) comes out of a study of cytomegalovirus exposure and HLA in healthy donors. At the level of the study: T cells numbering around 180 million yielded some 110 million unique TCR beta sequences in an earlier analysis. Unique TCRs numbering some 93 million, obtained from HLA-typed donors, made up an early data release. Notes on the study in general: The study recorded about 150 TCR beta chains that were cytomegalovirus-associated.

As to this clone: Its target is unknown.

Primers for the PCR totalled 60 Vbeta and 13 Jbeta. The assay was immunoSEQ multiplex PCR, and TCRdb's table has in-frame clones only and misses some. The profile covers around 110,000 clones, with around three quarters appearing a single time and around 4.3% taken by the ten largest. The TCR originated in a man aged 25-40 years in good health and CMV-seropositive. Sequenced sample: PBMCs.

This CDR3 is CASSKTGGGPNEKLFF. The CDR3 DNA is TGTGCCAGCAGCAAGACGGGGGGCGGTCCTAATGAAAAACTGTTTTTT. The chain carries TRBV21-1 and TRBJ1-4. TRBV21-1 is a pseudogene locus. CDR3 size: 16 residues.